This section outlines one T cell receptor (beta chain) sequence together with its context. The clone's antigen remains unknown. Base qualities are not provided; no much larger clone lies one nucleotide away. The donors were healthy, HIV-negative adults who had no recently reported acute infections or vaccinations. All donors were Caucasian adults living in Nashville, Tennessee, USA. Magnetic negative selection was used to enrich CD4+ T cells, after which naive cells were positively selected on CD45RA and the negative fraction became the memory subset. After blood collection by leukapheresis, PBMCs were isolated using Ficoll-Histopaque density gradient centrifugation and then cryopreserved in the vapor phase of liquid nitrogen. Analytical flow cytometry was used to check the purity and quantity of each magnetically sorted T cell population. From each sorted fraction, genomic DNA was isolated and quantified by UV absorbance on a Nanodrop 2000c.

Using the deep immunoSEQ assay, TCR CDR3 regions were amplified from genomic DNA by multiplex PCR. Extracted genomic DNA from each cell subset was distributed evenly across all wells of several immunoSEQ 96-well plates, and each plate was treated as a replicate. Each replicate PCR for sorted subsets received around 0.2 ug genomic DNA, equal to roughly 30,000 T cell genomes. Purified libraries were measured with a Qubit 3.0 fluorometer, size-checked on a Bioanalyzer 2100, and measured again with the KAPA Library Quantification kit. Each immunoSEQ 96-well plate was sequenced on its own single-read 150-cycle Illumina NextSeq 550 flow cell. From the authors' description of their analysis: Because the immunoSEQ output included only junctional sequences and no quality scores, the filtering could not be the same as the filtering used for full-length reads. To assign V/J genes and CDR3, sequences were annotated against IMGT germline references using PyIR, a Python wrapper for IgBLAST v1.9. Reads were removed for weak V/J assignments (E-value above 1e-6), missing CDR3, stop codons, out-of-frame junctions, or ambiguous translated residues. V3J clonotypes were defined as sequences sharing an identical inferred V gene, J gene, and CDR3 amino acid sequence. The percentage overlap between two repertoires was calculated by dividing the number of shared unique clonotypes by the size of the smaller repertoire. Richness of each repertoire was evaluated using RTK rarefaction, the Chao1 estimator, and Recon v2.1 estimates of unobserved clonotypes. For all TCRbeta clonotypes obtained by the gDNA method from a few donors, generation probabilities were computed with OLGA. TCRdb carries this immuneACCESS record with in-frame sequences only. Its versions omit some clonotypes, under half of them owing to an unresolved V gene in the studies checked, with the rest unexplained. V and J calls and clone size follow that table, whereas D and trimming were derived from the DNA. This sample lists roughly 300,000 clones; 73% were detected once. 8% to 13% of the sample rests with the top ten.

The data were taken from a study of shared clonotypes between healthy human individuals (dated by TCRdb to the early 2020s). About the study as a whole: Three men and two women, aged 18 to 49 years, made up the cohort. Per donor, three plates each were used for CD4 naive and CD4 memory, two for CD8 naive, and one for CD8 memory. To estimate repertoire size and how much clonotype sharing occurs between individuals, the study deeply sequenced the blood TCR repertoires of roughly 5 healthy adults. To increase sequencing depth and limit assay-specific biases, TCR repertoire library preparation and sequencing were carried out by different laboratories using diverse techniques. Leukapheresis yielded between about 0.94 and 10 billion PBMCs per donor. Broad study findings and their caveats: Larger estimated clonotype richness was generally found for naive subsets than for memory subsets. Sharing across several donors was observed for around 5% of naive CD4, less than 4% of naive CD8, 2.3% of memory CD4, and 0.4% of memory CD8 clonotypes. Because the study included only a small number of donors, the genetic and exposure-history diversity represented was limited. Based on pairwise subsampling, the degree of clonotype sharing among donors was expected to be affected by sequencing depth. Compared with non-shared clonotypes, clonotypes shared by all four sorted-subset donors had higher generation probabilities. Sampling was restricted to blood, and TCR repertoires in tissue are likely to differ from TCR repertoires in blood. Incomplete sequencing was indicated by rarefaction of sorted-subset datasets, despite the large sequencing depth.

Including the terminal cysteine and phenylalanine, the CDR3 comprises 13 residues. The retained sequence is limited to the CDR3, 39 bases, with the frame set at the first base. V is trimmed back by 6 bases and J by 7 bases, and the junction contains 6 bases that no gene match accounts for. CDR1 MDHEN and CDR2 SYDVKM are derived from the germline V gene. The chain is made from TRBV28 and TRBJ1-2; 9 junctional bases match TRBD1. Source material: memory CD4+ T cells sorted from blood. What this sample's cell subset or site label stands for: CD45RA-negative fraction. The TCR comes from a man aged 25 to 45 in good health. The CDR3 reads CASRPQGAGGYTF. The nucleotides are TGTGCCAGCAGACCACAGGGGGCCGGTGGCTACACCTTC.